This T cell receptor (beta chain) was documented in a study of cytomegalovirus exposure and HLA in healthy donors. Study-wide results and limits: The classifier reportedly diagnosed cytomegalovirus status with high specificity and sensitivity. Analysis was carried out at a later point, and it linked a missense DCLRE1C variant to TCR beta V- and J-gene trimming. By a later analysis, the bulk of CMV-associated TCR beta chains appeared HLA-restricted.

Trimming pared 6 bases from V and 2 bases from J, leaving 13 bases between. This CDR3 contains 14 residues. The V gene's germline CDR1 is SQVTM and CDR2 ANQGSEA. This PCR relied on a set of 60 Vbeta primers and 13 Jbeta primers. Measured with immunoSEQ multiplex PCR; TCRdb has only the in-frame clones, and not every one. The repertoire holds 150,000 to 200,000 clones, with roughly 79% as singletons. This clone was found a few times. Its antigen remains unidentified. The rearrangement uses TRBV29-1 and TRBJ2-2; perhaps TRBD1 as D (6 bases). The sequencing input was PBMCs. The TCR originated in a man between 25 and 39 years old in good health and CMV-seronegative. The CDR3 here is CSVPGTSNTGELFF. The CDR3 bases are TGCAGCGTCCCCGGGACATCTAACACCGGGGAGCTGTTTTTT.